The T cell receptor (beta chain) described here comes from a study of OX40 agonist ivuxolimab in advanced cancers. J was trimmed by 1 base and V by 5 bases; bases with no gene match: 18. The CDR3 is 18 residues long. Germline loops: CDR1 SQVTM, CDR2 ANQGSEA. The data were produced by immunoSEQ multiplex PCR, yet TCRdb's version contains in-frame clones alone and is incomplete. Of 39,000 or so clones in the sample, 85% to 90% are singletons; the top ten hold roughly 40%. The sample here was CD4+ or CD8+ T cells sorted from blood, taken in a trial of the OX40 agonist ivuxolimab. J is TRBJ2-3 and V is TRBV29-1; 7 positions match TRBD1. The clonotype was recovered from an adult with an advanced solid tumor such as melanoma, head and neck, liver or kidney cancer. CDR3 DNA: TGCAGCGTTTGGTCCGGGGAGTTATCCCAGGGGGGCACAGATACGCAGTATTTT. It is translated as CSVWSGELSQGGTDTQYF.